This T cell receptor beta chain comes out of a study of T cell responses to AZD1222 COVID-19 vaccine (dated by TCRdb to 2020 to 2022). About the full investigation: TCR sequencing was performed for some 250 trial participants, of whom around 200 were given two doses of AZD1222 and about 25 were given two doses of MenACWY control vaccine. Trial participants were enrolled by age into subgroups of 18-55, 56-69 and 70-plus years, and about 150, 27 and 61 TCR-sequenced participants, respectively, were included in these subgroups.

The sample's time point label, decoded: baseline before first vaccination. The sample's treatment or condition label, in plain terms: meningococcal conjugate vaccine given as trial control. Vaccinee samples came from UK trials COV001 and COV002, including a single-blind randomized controlled phase 2/3 trial of AZD1222 (ChAdOx1 nCoV-19) in healthy adults. For TCRbeta chain sequencing, PBMC samples from trial participants were taken at day 0 and at day 28 after the second dose. The CDR3 regions of human TCRbeta chains were analyzed by immunosequencing. Concerning the study's data processing: TCRs in the repertoires were compared against a reference library of SARS-CoV-2-specific TCRs that had been generated with the MIRA antigen-specificity platform. Breadth was defined as the fraction of unique TCRs that were SARS-CoV-2-associated, and depth was defined as the fraction of total T cells that were SARS-CoV-2-associated. Each spike-specific TCR was assigned to its reactive spike region and to a CD4 or CD8 class using the MIRA data. Log10-transformed breadth and depth values were compared by one-way ANOVA with Sidak's multiple comparisons tests. The clones in this table, taken by TCRdb from immuneACCESS, are in-frame only. Not every clone is retained; where verified, under half of the shortfall comes from an unresolved V gene, and the cause of the rest is unknown. D and trimming come from the DNA, and the V and J calls and clone size come from that table. The sample records about 49,000 clones, around four fifths of which are singletons. The leading ten clones occupy approximately 22% of the sample.

Deletion took 1 base off V and 0 bases off J, with a span of 3 bases between the germline ends. The germline V gene sets CDR1 to WSHSY and CDR2 to SAAADI. Counted from cysteine to phenylalanine, this CDR3 has 13 amino acids. Of all the DNA, just the CDR3 is kept, 39 bases in frame from base 1. Details on this clone: It has no known antigen specificity. Base qualities are not recorded, but no much larger clone differs from it by a single base.

Paper-wide results and their limitations: No day 14 peak-response samples were available, so repertoires were characterized only after the peak T cell response. Participants were mostly white British and included more females than males, and it was suggested by the authors that clonal diversity may have been underestimated. The vaccine-associated CD4 TCRs covered the entire spike protein, and the dominant responses fell in regions 160-218 and 743-854. The 56-69-year group was small, and its depth increase did not reach significance, likely because of low power. After two AZD1222 doses, both the breadth and the depth of spike-specific TCRs were significantly higher than at day 0 and than in MenACWY recipients. Only a handful of AZD1222 recipients were SARS-CoV-2 seropositive at baseline, limiting conclusions about previously exposed vaccinees. Reportedly, almost half of the unique spike-specific TCRs recognized epitopes lying outside the regions that are mutated in the B.1.351 and B.1.1.7 variants.

The sequences come from peripheral blood, collected on day 0 of MenACWY control vaccination. This TCR came from an adult in good health. The V gene is TRBV10-2 and the J gene is TRBJ1-1, with the D gene call left open. For the CDR3, the sequence is CASSEFLNTEAFF. The DNA sequence follows: TGCGCCAGCAGTGAGTTTTTGAACACTGAAGCTTTCTTT.